The source of this T cell receptor beta chain is a study of human T cells and chemical hapten exposure. The study, taken as a whole, reports: It was expanded TCRs that formed significantly more large CDR3 similarity clusters than controls did.

Comment on this clonotype: The antigen is unknown.

V dropped 4 bases and J dropped 6; count of bases not matched to a gene: 9. Germline CDR1 and CDR2: SGHRS and YFSETQ. The CDR3 runs to 16 residues. MiXCR, run by TCRdb on the RACE reads, gives a single entry per CDR3 protein. This sample carries approximately 88,000 distinct CDR3 sequences, about an eighth of them seen once, and the ten largest clones take more than 4.5%. Time point noted: patch test 3, about 24 weeks after DPC sensitization. Documented treatment: therapeutic diphenylcyclopropenone sensitization with weekly scalp DPC. The study enrolled 18 to 70-year-old alopecia patients suitable for DPC.

The clonotype comes from a woman aged 45-65 years with alopecia areata. Some clones in this sample may be carry-over from other donors' samples. The rearrangement uses TRBV5-1 and TRBJ2-3, with 12 nucleotides matching TRBD2. Sequenced here: whole blood, sampled in connection with sensitization to the hapten diphenylcyclopropenone (DPC). The CDR3 protein is CASSAELAGGLDTQYF. The CDR3 DNA follows: TGCGCCAGCAGCGCGGAACTAGCGGGAGGCTTGGATACGCAGTATTTT. Variable domain in full (rest from reference TRBV5-1 and TRBJ2-3): KAGVTQTPRYLIKTRGQQVTLSCSPISGHRSVSWYQQTPGQGLQFLFEYFSETQRNKGNFPGRFSGRQFSNSRSEMNVSTLELGDSALYLCASSAELAGGLDTQYFGPGTRLTVL.